The 14 T cell receptor beta chains below were found in one sample sequenced in a study of T-cell memory formation after mild COVID-19. TCRdb processed the 5' RACE reads anew with MiXCR; each CDR3 protein has one entry. The repertoire holds fewer than 150,000 distinct CDR3 sequences, more than 13% seen once, with 25% to 30% in the top ten. The sample was PBMCs or a T cell subset sorted from them (not recorded which). These receptors came from an adult woman who had mild COVID-19 (a few samples of this study predate the infection). Cell type and time point are not known.

In its sample, this clonotype was seen many times. The V gene is TRBV6-5, the J gene TRBJ2-5, with 11 bases identical to TRBD1. This CDR3 contains 14 residues. CDR1 is MNHEY, CDR2 SVGAGI, per germline. J was trimmed by 5 bases and V by 5 bases; bases with no gene match: 4. DNA for the CDR3: TGTGCCAGCAGTCCGGACAGGGGGCTGGAGACCCAGTACTTC. Its translation: CASSPDRGLETQYF.

The chain carries TRBV6-1 and TRBJ2-1, with TRBD1 identical over 7 bases. Germline V gene lookup returns CDR1 MNHNS and CDR2 SASEGT. Trimming cost V 7 bases and J 2 bases; bases outside gene matches: 5. There are 14 residues in the CDR3. This CDR3 is CASMLRGPYNEQFF. CDR3 bases: TGTGCCAGCATGTTAAGGGGGCCCTACAATGAGCAGTTCTTC.

V is TRBV29-1 and J is TRBJ2-2; the D call may be TRBD1 or TRBD2 (6 bases each). CDR1 is SQVTM and CDR2 is ANQGSEA in the germline V gene. V was shortened by 2 bases and J by 0 bases, with 16 bases between the two germline ends. The CDR3 is made up of 17 amino acids. CDR3 DNA: TGCAGCGTTGAACTGGTGGAGGGGGAATCGAACACCGGGGAGCTGTTTTTT. Translation: CSVELVEGESNTGELFF.

This clonotype has only a few counts. The chain couples TRBV7-8 to TRBJ2-3, with 11 bases matching TRBD1. There are 15 residues in the CDR3. J gave up 2 bases and V 8 bases, and 6 bases lay outside the gene matches. CDR1 is SGHVS and CDR2 is FQNEAQ in the germline V gene. CDR3 protein: CASSGQGATTDTQYF. For the CDR3, the DNA is TGTGCCAGCTCTGGACAGGGGGCAACCACAGATACGCAGTATTTT.

Only a few counts were recorded for this clonotype. The chain carries TRBV6-6 and TRBJ2-7; D ambiguous. V lost 8 bases, J lost 7 bases, and 12 bases lay in between. Germline V gene lookup returns CDR1 MNHNY and CDR2 SVGAGI (reference sequence). The CDR3 length is 11 residues. The CDR3 sequence: CASLIGREQYF. CDR3 coding DNA: TGTGCCAGCCTCATAGGCCGTGAGCAGTACTTC.

This clonotype was picked up one time. V is TRBV12-5 and J is TRBJ2-1; D call uncertain. This CDR3 spans 12 amino acids. The germline V gene encodes CDR1 LGHNT and CDR2 FRNRAP. The germline V and J ends were trimmed by 3 bases and 7 bases, with 7 bases remaining between them. DNA for the CDR3: TGTGCTAGTGGTTTCGGGCAAAATGAGCAGTTCTTC. This codes for CASGFGQNEQFF.

CDR3 residues: CASSYFRGLNTEAFF. The CDR3 region has the DNA TGTGCCAGCAGTTACTTTAGGGGTTTGAACACTGAAGCTTTCTTT. The rearrangement joins TRBV6-5 to TRBJ1-1, with a tentative D call TRBD1 (5 bases). Germline CDR1 reads MNHEY; CDR2 reads SVGAGI. V lost 1 base and J lost 0, with 9 bases in between. The CDR3 has 15 residues.

V gene TRBV27 combines with J gene TRBJ2-1; a possible D gene is TRBD1 (5 bases). The CDR3 is made up of 14 amino acids. Germline V CDR1 and CDR2: MNHEY, SMNVEV (reference sequence). Trimming cost V 7 bases and J 8 bases, with 18 bases left between them. The CDR3 nucleotides are TGTGCCAGCACGATCTGGGGCGGAGTCGATGAGCAGTTCTTC. The encoded protein is CASTIWGGVDEQFF.

Ten or more counts support this clonotype. The rearrangement links TRBV29-1 to TRBJ2-7; TRBD1 matches 8 bases. CDR1 and CDR2 from the germline V gene are SQVTM and ANQGSEA. The CDR3 sequence is 12 residues long. The ends lost 3 bases at V and 3 bases at J; junction bases unmatched: 1. CDR3 loop: CSVDGQGYEQYF. CDR3 sequence (DNA): TGCAGCGTTGATGGACAGGGCTACGAGCAGTACTTC.

V usage is TRBV9 and J usage is TRBJ2-6; D remains ambiguous. Trimming took 0 bases from V and 0 from J, leaving 4 bases between them. Germline V CDR1 and CDR2: SGDLS, YYNGEE. This CDR3 is built from 15 residues. CDR3 nucleotides: TGTGCCAGCAGCGTAGACGGCTCTGGGGCCAACGTCCTGACTTTC. Its translation: CASSVDGSGANVLTF.

This clonotype was recorded once. The chain links TRBV15 to TRBJ2-7; D not resolved. Trimming pared 6 bases from V and 2 bases from J, leaving 14 bases between. The CDR3 loop spans 14 amino acids. CDR1 is LNHNV, CDR2 YYDKDF, per germline (reference sequence). The CDR3 protein is CATRAAEKAYEQYF. The CDR3 DNA reads TGTGCCACCAGAGCTGCGGAGAAGGCCTACGAGCAGTACTTC.

V and J are TRBV7-6 and TRBJ2-7; D is unresolved. Germline CDR1 is SGHVS and CDR2 is FNYEAQ. The CDR3 loop spans 14 amino acids. Trimming shortened V by 5 bases and J by 0 bases, and 11 bases separated the two germline ends. The CDR3 loop reads CASSPRLDSYEQYF. CDR3 nucleotide sequence: TGTGCCAGCAGCCCAAGGCTAGACTCCTACGAGCAGTACTTC. The full variable domain, in which reference TRBV7-6 and TRBJ2-7 provide the parts outside the CDR3, is GAGVSQSPRYKVTKRGQDVALRCDPISGHVSLYWYRQALGQGPEFLTYFNYEAQQDKSGLPNDRFSAERPEGSISTLTIQRTEQRDSAMYRCASSPRLDSYEQYFGPGTRLTVT.

This rearrangement joins TRBV7-6 to TRBJ2-1, with TRBD2 matching 13 bases. Germline V gene lookup returns CDR1 SGHVS and CDR2 FNYEAQ. The length of the CDR3 is 16 residues. The junction had 0 bases not matched to a gene; V was cut back by 3 bases and J by 1 base. CDR3 in amino acids: CASSLGLAGSYNEQFF. CDR3 in DNA: TGTGCCAGCAGCTTGGGACTAGCGGGGTCCTACAATGAGCAGTTCTTC.

This clonotype was detected a few times. The chain has TRBV4-3 and TRBJ1-1; tentatively, D is TRBD1 (6 bases). The CDR3 has 15 amino acids. Deletions cut 3 bases from V and 6 bases from J, with 17 bases between. CDR1 and CDR2 (germline): LGHNA, YSLEER. CDR3: CASSQEDRGGAEAFF. Written as DNA, the CDR3 is TGCGCCAGCAGCCAGGAGGACAGAGGAGGGGCTGAAGCTTTCTTT.